A single sample is the source of the 20 T cell receptor beta chains below, sequenced in a study of blood T cell repertoires in COVID-19. Repertoires were generated with immunoSEQ multiplex PCR, while TCRdb's copy carries only in-frame clones and drops some. The sample carries around 170,000 clones, less than 90% recorded once. Source material: peripheral blood. The receptors stem from a woman in her sixties or seventies with COVID-19, enrolled during active disease.

This chain links TRBV5-1 with TRBJ2-3, with a weak D call TRBD2 (5 bases). Germline-derived CDR1 and CDR2 are SGHRS and YFSETQ. CDR3 size: 15 residues. V lost 4 bases and J 0 bases, leaving 12 bases between the germline ends. CDR3 protein: CASSQDGGSTDTQYF. In DNA, the CDR3 is TGCGCCAGCAGCCAGGACGGAGGTAGCACAGATACGCAGTATTTT.

This clone showed up just a few times. This rearrangement joins TRBV20-1 to TRBJ2-7; D is unresolved. This CDR3 has 11 amino acids. Trimming took 7 bases from V and 3 from J, leaving 10 bases between them. From germline, CDR1 is DFQATT and CDR2 SNEGSKA (reference sequence). Here the CDR3 DNA reads TGCAGTGGGCGGCAGAACTACGAGCAGTACTTC. It specifies CSGRQNYEQYF.

The J gene is TRBJ2-3, the V gene TRBV6-5; D might be TRBD2 (5 bases). V lost 7 bases to trimming and J lost 5 bases, with 10 bases between them. CDR1 is MNHEY and CDR2 is SVGAGI in the germline V gene. This CDR3 region has 12 residues. CDR3 sequence: CASTTGIDTQYF. The CDR3 DNA sequence: TGTGCCAGCACCACGGGGATAGATACGCAGTATTTT.

CDR3 amino acids: CASSLRGTDNSPLHF. CDR3 coding DNA: TGTGCCAGCAGCCTTAGGGGGACAGATAATTCACCCCTCCACTTT. The gene calls are TRBV5-5 and TRBJ1-6, with 7 nucleotides matching TRBD1. The CDR3 covers 15 residues. V shed 4 bases and J 5 bases; nucleotides not matched to a gene: 6. Germline V gene lookup returns CDR1 SGHKS and CDR2 YYEKEE (reference sequence).

The V gene is TRBV6-5, the J gene TRBJ2-7; 7 bases match TRBD2. The CDR3 covers 15 residues. CDR1 and CDR2 (germline): MNHEY, SVGAGI. The ends lost 2 bases at V and 1 base at J; junction bases unmatched: 5. The CDR3 DNA reads as TGTGCCAGCAGTTACAGCGGGACTACTTCCTACGAGCAGTACTTC. Residues: CASSYSGTTSYEQYF.

The J gene is TRBJ2-7, the V gene TRBV18; a possible D gene is TRBD2 (6 bases). The length of the CDR3 is 13 residues. Germline CDR1 reads KGHSH; CDR2 reads LQKENI. Deletions cut 6 bases from V and 7 bases from J, with 16 bases between. CDR3 amino acids: CASSGTPAGEQYF. The CDR3 DNA follows: TGTGCCAGCTCCGGGACCCCGGCGGGAGAGCAGTACTTC.

The genes are TRBV7-2 and TRBJ2-2, with 7 bases that match TRBD2. With V trimmed by 5 bases and J by 4 bases, 10 bases remained unmatched. The CDR3 runs 16 residues. Germline V gives CDR1 SGHTA, CDR2 FQGNSA. The DNA for the CDR3 is TGTGCCAGCAGCCTGAAGAGCGGGATTGGCACCGGGGAGCTGTTTTTT. It yields the protein CASSLKSGIGTGELFF.

The V and J genes are TRBV4-2 and TRBJ2-7; perhaps TRBD1 as D (6 bases). Germline lookup yields CDR1 LGHNA and CDR2 YNFKEQ. This CDR3 contains 15 residues. Trimming took 8 bases from V and 0 from J, leaving 17 bases between them. The CDR3 is CASGTFTGTSYEQYF. The CDR3 nucleotides are TGTGCCAGCGGGACATTCACCGGGACCTCCTACGAGCAGTACTTC.

The rearrangement joins TRBV28 to TRBJ2-7; 7 bases align to TRBD2. V was clipped by 5 bases and J by 3 bases; unmatched bases: 13. This CDR3 is built from 16 residues. Germline V gene sequence: CDR1 MDHEN, CDR2 SYDVKM. DNA of the CDR3: TGTGCCAGCAGTAGCACTGGGATTGGGGGGGGCTACGAGCAGTACTTC. It yields the protein CASSSTGIGGGYEQYF.

This rearrangement joins TRBV3-1 (or the pseudogene TRBV3-2) to TRBJ2-2; 10 bases line up with TRBD2. The CDR3 sequence is 13 residues long. Trimming cost V 3 bases and J 13 bases; bases outside gene matches: 5. Germline CDR1 reads LGHDT; CDR2 reads YNNKEL (reference sequence). The CDR3: CASSQERGGMLFF. The CDR3 DNA sequence: TGTGCCAGCAGCCAGGAGCGGGGGGGCATGCTGTTTTTT.

The rearrangement joins TRBV6-1 to TRBJ2-5; TRBD1 aligns across 12 bases. Germline CDR1 is MNHNS and CDR2 is SASEGT. The trim removed 4 bases at V and 5 bases at J, leaving 8 bases unmatched. The CDR3 length is 16 residues. The CDR3 sequence: CASSGTGTGGWETQYF. The CDR3, as DNA: TGTGCCAGCAGTGGGACTGGGACAGGGGGCTGGGAGACCCAGTACTTC.

The chain links TRBV4-1 to TRBJ2-5; D possibly corresponds to TRBD1 (6 bases). Trimming took off 1 base at V and 5 bases at J, with 14 bases between the two ends. The germline V gene has CDR1 MGHRA and CDR2 YSYEKL. This CDR3 contains 15 residues. The CDR3 spells CASSQGSGVPETQYF. CDR3 sequence (DNA): TGCGCCAGCAGCCAAGGGTCAGGGGTCCCCGAGACCCAGTACTTC.

The chain links TRBV21-1 to TRBJ2-1; TRBD2 is taken as the D call from the table, unchecked against the DNA. TRBV21-1 is a recognized pseudogene. CDR3 length: 18 residues. Here the CDR3 reads CASSKDRASGEPHNEQFF. Written as DNA, the CDR3 is TGTGCCAGCAGCAAAGATAGGGCTAGCGGGGAACCCCACAATGAGCAGTTCTTC.

The chain carries TRBV6-5 and TRBJ1-1, with TRBD1 matching over 9 bases. The CDR3 has 13 amino acids. The ends lost 11 bases at V and 1 base at J; junction bases unmatched: 5. Germline values: CDR1 MNHEY, CDR2 SVGAGI. The CDR3 is CAGSQGANTEAFF. The CDR3 DNA reads as TGTGCCGGTTCACAGGGGGCGAACACTGAAGCTTTCTTT.

V usage is TRBV9 and J usage is TRBJ2-1, with D possibly matching TRBD1 (6 bases). Per germline, CDR1 SGDLS and CDR2 YYNGEE. The CDR3 is made up of 16 amino acids. V lost 3 bases, J lost 3 bases, and 16 bases lay in between. The CDR3 DNA is TGTGCCAGCAGCGAGGGGGTAGTTGTAGACTACAATGAGCAGTTCTTC. Its protein product is CASSEGVVVDYNEQFF. Full variable domain (outside the CDR3, taken from reference TRBV9 and TRBJ2-1): DSGVTQTPKHLITATGQRVTLRCSPRSGDLSVYWYQQSLDQGLQFLIQYYNGEERAKGNILERFSAQQFPDLHSELNLSSLELGDSALYFCASSEGVVVDYNEQFFGPGTRLTVL.

This sequence joins TRBV28 and TRBJ1-5; TRBD1 matches 8 bases. Per germline, CDR1 MDHEN and CDR2 SYDVKM. This CDR3 comprises 15 residues. Trimming took 3 bases from V and 7 from J; bases not matched to a gene: 8. CDR3 bases: TGTGCCAGCAGTTTCATCCAGGGGGCTCAGCAGCCCCAGCATTTT. This sequence encodes CASSFIQGAQQPQHF. The variable domain in full, completed from reference TRBV28 and TRBJ1-5, reads DVKVTQSSRYLVKRTGEKVFLECVQDMDHENMFWYRQDPGLGLRLIYFSYDVKMKEKGDIPEGYSVSREKKERFSLILESASTNQTSMYLCASSFIQGAQQPQHFGDGTRLSIL.

J is TRBJ2-5 and V is TRBV5-1, with 9 bases matching TRBD1. The germline CDR1 and CDR2 sequences are SGHRS and YFSETQ. The length of the CDR3 is 13 residues. With V trimmed by 3 bases and J by 4 bases, 1 base remained unmatched. Written as DNA, the CDR3 is TGCGCCAGCAGCTCGACAGGGGGAGAGACCCAGTACTTC. Amino acids: CASSSTGGETQYF.

This rearrangement joins TRBV6-2 or TRBV6-3 to TRBJ2-7, with 7 nucleotides matching TRBD2. The germline V gene encodes CDR1 MNHEY and CDR2 SVGEGT. V gave up 5 bases and J gave up 1 base; unmatched junction bases: 5. This CDR3 has 14 residues. The CDR3, as DNA: TGTGCCAGCAGTCTACTAGCGCAATCCTACGAGCAGTACTTC. It codes for CASSLLAQSYEQYF.

V is TRBV2 and J is TRBJ1-4; the D gene is possibly TRBD1 (6 bases). Germline assignment: CDR1 SNHLY and CDR2 FYNNEI. CDR3 length equals 15 residues. V was cut by 6 bases and J by 8 bases, with 19 bases left in between. This CDR3 is CASRINRDTREKLFF. DNA for the CDR3: TGTGCCAGCAGAATAAATCGGGACACTAGAGAAAAACTGTTTTTT.

The genes are TRBV9 and TRBJ2-3, with 8 bases aligning to TRBD1. Trimming at V came to 3 bases and at J to 3 bases, leaving 6 bases not matched to a gene. Germline-derived CDR1 and CDR2 are SGDLS and YYNGEE. This CDR3 region has 15 residues. This CDR3 is CASSGGQGSTDTQYF. Here the CDR3 DNA reads TGTGCCAGCAGCGGCGGACAGGGATCGACAGATACGCAGTATTTT.